A single sample is the source of the 25 T cell receptor beta chains below, sequenced in a study of shared clonotypes between healthy human individuals. TCRdb keeps only in-frame clones here, not all; method: immunoSEQ multiplex PCR. The table shows 2 million to 3 million clones, with roughly 93% occurring only once. The material sequenced was naive CD4+ T cells from PBMCs. The subset denotes: CD45RA+ positively selected. The source is a man aged 18-30 years in good health. Some clones in this sample may be carry-over from other donors' samples.

CDR3 sequence (DNA): TGTGCCAGCAGAACGACAGGGTTGGTCTATGGCTACACCTTC. It codes for CASRTTGLVYGYTF. The genes are TRBV6-5 and TRBJ1-2; TRBD1 matches at 7 bases. Losses at the gene ends were 6 bases for V and 4 bases for J; bases not matched to a gene: 8. Germline CDR1 and CDR2: MNHEY and SVGAGI. There are 14 residues in the CDR3.

J is TRBJ2-4 and V is TRBV10-3; D call uncertain. Trimming shortened V by 6 bases and J by 3 bases, and 12 bases separated the two germline ends. CDR3 length: 14 amino acids. The germline gives CDR1 ENHRY, CDR2 SYGVKD. CDR3 region: CAISDGVNKNIQYF. The CDR3 DNA reads TGTGCCATCAGCGACGGAGTCAACAAAAACATTCAGTACTTC.

The J gene is TRBJ1-2, the V gene TRBV6-5; tentatively, D is TRBD1 (6 bases). V lost 3 bases, J lost 8 bases, and 19 bases lay in between. The CDR3 extends over 15 amino acids. Germline assignment: CDR1 MNHEY and CDR2 SVGAGI. CDR3 coding DNA: TGTGCCAGCAGTTATGGCAGGGGCGAGGTACGGGGCTACACCTTC. It codes for CASSYGRGEVRGYTF.

Only a few counts were recorded for this clone. Other nucleotide sequences in the sample specify the same CDR3. The chain uses TRBV18 and TRBJ1-5; TRBD1 is a possible D gene (6 bases). V was clipped by 2 bases and J by 2 bases, with 7 bases between them. CDR1 and CDR2 (germline): KGHSH, LQKENI. The CDR3 is made up of 14 amino acids. CDR3 region: CASSPGGGNQPQHF. CDR3 coding DNA: TGTGCCAGCTCACCAGGGGGCGGCAATCAGCCCCAGCATTTT.

On this clone itself: This specimen includes other DNA sequences encoding the same CDR3. The rearrangement uses TRBV6-1 and TRBJ1-4; D ambiguous. Germline-derived CDR1 and CDR2 are MNHNS and SASEGT. This CDR3 region has 12 residues. Trimming left V 2 bases short and J 8 bases short, with 6 bases between. The DNA of the CDR3 is TGTGCCAGCAGTGAATTGAGCGAAAAACTGTTTTTT. Amino acid sequence: CASSELSEKLFF.

The rearrangement joins TRBV5-1 to TRBJ1-2; 12 bases line up with TRBD1. After removal of 3 bases from V and 0 bases from J, the junction contained 6 bases not matched to a gene. This CDR3 has 17 residues. In germline, CDR1 is SGHRS, CDR2 YFSETQ. CDR3 amino acids: CASSWTGTGGANYGYTF. The CDR3 DNA reads as TGCGCCAGCAGCTGGACCGGGACAGGGGGCGCTAACTATGGCTACACCTTC.

This rearrangement joins TRBV2 to TRBJ1-5, with D possibly matching TRBD1 (6 bases). CDR3 length equals 13 residues. CDR1 is SNHLY and CDR2 is FYNNEI in the germline V gene. V lost 7 bases to trimming and J lost 3 bases, with 10 bases between them. CDR3 coding DNA: TGTGCCAGCAACCAGGGGATCAATCAGCCCCAGCATTTT. It specifies CASNQGINQPQHF.

Concerning this clone: The sample carries other DNA sequences with the same CDR3. The chain uses TRBV11-2 and TRBJ2-7; 7 bases are a match to TRBD1. The CDR3 contains 14 residues. CDR1 and CDR2 (germline): SGHAT, FQNNGV. Trimming removed 5 bases from V and 1 base from J; junction bases left unmatched: 5. In nucleotides, the CDR3 is TGTGCCAGCAGCACCCGGACAGGTTCCTACGAGCAGTACTTC. It specifies CASSTRTGSYEQYF. The whole variable domain, remainder taken from reference TRBV11-2 and TRBJ2-7, is EAGVAQSPRYKIIEKRQSVAFWCNPISGHATLYWYQQILGQGPKLLIQFQNNGVVDDSQLPKDRFSAERLKGVDSTLKIQPAKLEDSAVYLCASSTRTGSYEQYFGPGTRLTVT.

The genes are TRBV7-8 and TRBJ2-3; D possibly corresponds to TRBD1 (6 bases). The germline gives CDR1 SGHVS, CDR2 FQNEAQ. Trimming pared 5 bases from V and 2 bases from J, leaving 14 bases between. This CDR3 is built from 15 residues. For the CDR3, the DNA is TGTGCCAGCAGCCGCGACAGGACGAACACAGATACGCAGTATTTT. This codes for CASSRDRTNTDTQYF.

This chain uses TRBV28 with TRBJ2-2, with D maybe TRBD1 (6 bases). Trimming removed 6 bases at V and 2 bases at J, with 22 bases between. CDR3 length equals 18 residues. Looked up from germline, CDR1 is MDHEN and CDR2 is SYDVKM. The CDR3 sequence: CASRAIIGTPVNTGELFF. CDR3 coding DNA: TGTGCCAGCAGGGCGATCATCGGGACACCCGTTAACACCGGGGAGCTGTTTTTT.

The chain links TRBV5-1 to TRBJ2-1; TRBD1 agrees at 9 bases. Germline V gene data show CDR1 as SGHRS and CDR2 as YFSETQ. CDR3 size: 15 residues. J lost 2 bases, V lost 3 bases, and 3 bases had no gene match. The CDR3 nucleotides read TGCGCCAGCAGCTGGGACAGGGCAGCCTACAATGAGCAGTTCTTC. Translated: CASSWDRAAYNEQFF.

The chain is built from TRBV18 and TRBJ1-2; D is ambiguous. Germline V gene sequence: CDR1 KGHSH, CDR2 LQKENI. V was clipped by 4 bases and J by 4 bases, with 22 bases between them. CDR3 length: 17 residues. CDR3 sequence: CASSRGPSQGPPYGYTF. The CDR3 coding sequence is TGTGCCAGCTCACGAGGGCCCAGCCAAGGCCCCCCCTATGGCTACACCTTC.

The rearrangement uses TRBV5-1 and TRBJ1-3; D not resolved. Trimming took 4 bases from V and 7 from J, leaving 9 bases between them. The CDR3 loop spans 12 amino acids. The germline gives CDR1 SGHRS, CDR2 YFSETQ. CDR3: CASSLSGNTIYF. CDR3 coding DNA: TGCGCCAGCAGCCTCAGCGGGAACACCATATATTTT.

V is TRBV30 and J is TRBJ1-5, with D hard to call. The CDR3 runs to 13 residues. Between the trimmed V and J ends, which lost 4 bases and 9 bases, there was a span of 16 bases. Germline V CDR1 and CDR2: GTSNPN, SVGIG (reference sequence). This CDR3 reads CAWNLTVCRPQHF. The CDR3 coding sequence is TGTGCCTGGAATTTGACGGTTTGTCGGCCCCAGCATTTT.

This chain uses TRBV5-4 with TRBJ2-1; D is undetermined. The CDR3 covers 15 residues. The V gene lost 0 bases and the J gene lost 4 bases, with 11 bases spanning the gap. Germline-derived CDR1 and CDR2 are SGHNT and YYREEE (reference sequence). The CDR3 region is CASSLASATYNEQFF. The CDR3 DNA is TGTGCCAGCAGCTTGGCGTCAGCTACTTACAATGAGCAGTTCTTC. Combining the CDR3 with reference TRBV5-4 and TRBJ2-1 gives the whole variable domain ETGVTQSPTHLIKTRGQQVTLRCSSQSGHNTVSWYQQALGQGPQFIFQYYREEENGRGNFPPRFSGLQFPNYSSELNVNALELDDSALYLCASSLASATYNEQFFGPGTRLTVL.

The CDR3 DNA sequence: TGTGCCAGCAGCCGTAACAGGAACTCTGGAAACACCATATATTTT. Translation gives CASSRNRNSGNTIYF. The chain links TRBV5-8 to TRBJ1-3; tentatively, D is TRBD1 (5 bases). The CDR3 runs 15 residues. Trimming cost V 4 bases and J 0 bases, with 11 bases left between them. Germline assignment: CDR1 SGHTS and CDR2 YDEGEE.

CDR3 sequence reads: CASSSSQGEAFF. CDR3 nucleotides: TGTGCCAGCAGTTCAAGCCAGGGTGAAGCTTTCTTT. The chain joins TRBV28 to TRBJ1-1, with D perhaps TRBD1 (5 bases). The germline V gene encodes CDR1 MDHEN and CDR2 SYDVKM. This CDR3 has 12 residues. V dropped 4 bases and J dropped 7 bases, with 10 bases sitting between them.

This clone has only one observation. The V call is TRBV21-1, the J call TRBJ2-1; the table's D call of TRBD2 was not tested on the DNA. TRBV21-1 is designated a pseudogene. CDR3 length: 19 amino acids. DNA of the CDR3: TGTGCCAGCAGCAAAGAGGACCTAGCGGGACAAGCGGGAGACGATGAGCAGTTCTTC. Its protein product is CASSKEDLAGQAGDDEQFF.

The V call is TRBV9, the J call TRBJ2-3, with D possibly matching TRBD2 (6 bases). CDR3 size: 14 residues. Germline V CDR1 and CDR2: SGDLS, YYNGEE. Trimming left V 0 bases short and J 6 bases short, with 11 bases between. CDR3 sequence: CASSVGGAGDTQYF. Here the CDR3 DNA reads TGTGCCAGCAGCGTAGGGGGAGCGGGCGATACGCAGTATTTT. Based on the CDR3 plus reference TRBV9 and TRBJ2-3, the full variable domain is DSGVTQTPKHLITATGQRVTLRCSPRSGDLSVYWYQQSLDQGLQFLIQYYNGEERAKGNILERFSAQQFPDLHSELNLSSLELGDSALYFCASSVGGAGDTQYFGPGTRLTVL.

This chain links TRBV15 with TRBJ1-5; 9 bases match TRBD1. The CDR3 has 17 residues. The germline V gene encodes CDR1 LNHNV and CDR2 YYDKDF (reference sequence). The junction had 7 bases not matched to a gene; V was cut back by 2 bases and J by 2 bases. CDR3 in DNA: TGTGCCACCAGCAGAACGGGACAGGGTAGTCGCAATCAGCCCCAGCATTTT. Translating gives CATSRTGQGSRNQPQHF.

The chain links TRBV28 to TRBJ2-1, with a weak D call TRBD2 (5 bases). Between the trimmed V and J ends, which lost 4 bases and 8 bases, there was a span of 15 bases. The CDR3 spans 14 residues. Germline lookup yields CDR1 MDHEN and CDR2 SYDVKM. CDR3 amino acids: CASSYRLSSHEQFF. CDR3 sequence (DNA): TGTGCCAGCAGTTACCGACTAAGTTCCCATGAGCAGTTCTTC.

The chain is built from TRBV28 and TRBJ1-1; TRBD1 might be the D (6 bases). CDR3 length: 18 residues. V was cut by 5 bases and J by 0 bases, with 22 bases left in between. CDR1 and CDR2 from the germline V gene are MDHEN and SYDVKM. The CDR3 is CASSLGGGAGLMNTEAFF. CDR3 bases: TGTGCCAGCAGTCTGGGAGGGGGAGCAGGGTTGATGAACACTGAAGCTTTCTTT.

This clone was seen only a few times. J is TRBJ1-2 and V is TRBV6-6, with 7 bases identical to TRBD1. The CDR3 sequence is 16 residues long. Germline values: CDR1 MNHNY, CDR2 SVGAGI (reference sequence). V was pared by 4 bases and J by 2 bases, with 10 bases of the junction left unmatched. The CDR3 is CASSLIPGQSNYGYTF. CDR3 nucleotides: TGTGCCAGCAGTTTGATTCCGGGACAGAGCAACTATGGCTACACCTTC.

The J gene is TRBJ2-1, the V gene TRBV7-2; D not resolved. V was clipped by 1 base and J by 5 bases, with 15 bases between them. The CDR3 has 16 residues. Germline-derived CDR1 and CDR2 are SGHTA and FQGNSA. The chain's CDR3 is CASSLVRLAVNNEQFF. In nucleotides, the CDR3 is TGTGCCAGCAGCTTAGTCAGACTCGCCGTCAACAATGAGCAGTTCTTC.

The chain combines TRBV6-6 with TRBJ1-1; TRBD1 matches at 7 bases. The V gene's germline CDR1 is MNHNY and CDR2 SVGAGI (reference sequence). V lost 5 bases to trimming and J lost 0 bases; unmatched junction nucleotides: 9. This CDR3 has 16 amino acids. CDR3 bases: TGTGCCAGCAGTGGAGACAGGGTCAAAATGAACACTGAAGCTTTCTTT. Its translation: CASSGDRVKMNTEAFF.